The 9 T cell receptor beta chains below all came from one sample that was sequenced in a study of T cells in Graves' hyperthyroidism and ophthalmopathy. It was RNA transcripts that yielded the amplified TCR beta CDR3 regions. The HTBI primer set served for first-round RT-PCR of the TCR CDR3. MiXCR, applied by TCRdb to the multiplex PCR reads, yields one record per CDR3 protein. The sample holds 480,000 or so distinct CDR3 sequences; 46% are singletons and the top ten take around two fifths. The sample was peripheral blood or thyroid tissue (not recorded which). Receptor source: an adult woman with Graves' disease, either hyperthyroidism or ophthalmopathy (not recorded which).

V gene TRBV7-8 combines with J gene TRBJ2-7; tentatively, D is TRBD2 (6 bases). V was cut by 1 base and J by 6 bases, with 16 bases left in between. Per the germline V gene, CDR1 is SGHVS and CDR2 is FQNEAQ. CDR3 length equals 15 residues. As DNA, the CDR3 is TGTGCCAGCAGCTTAGTAGCGGATAGCTCTTCCGAGCAGTACTTC. Residues: CASSLVADSSSEQYF.

This clonotype was recorded many times. The V gene is TRBV20-1, the J gene TRBJ2-7; TRBD1 matches 7 bases. Germline V CDR1 and CDR2: DFQATT, SNEGSKA (reference sequence). There are 14 residues in the CDR3. Trimming at V came to 3 bases and at J to 0 bases, leaving 5 bases not matched to a gene. The CDR3 coding sequence is TGCAGTGCTAGGGGGACAGTTACCTCCTACGAGCAGTACTTC. This codes for CSARGTVTSYEQYF.

This clonotype came up many times. The chain is built from TRBV10-1 and TRBJ1-6, with D unclear. CDR1 is WNHNN and CDR2 is SYGVQD in the germline V gene (reference sequence). Trimming left V 2 bases short and J 9 bases short, with 5 bases between. The CDR3 covers 12 residues. CDR3 nucleotide sequence: TGCGCCAGCAGTGAGAACGGTTCACCCCTCCACTTT. This sequence encodes CASSENGSPLHF.

This clonotype came up many times. The genes are TRBV20-1 and TRBJ1-1, with D perhaps matching TRBD1 (5 bases). Trimming cost V 5 bases and J 0 bases, with 13 bases left between them. Germline values: CDR1 DFQATT, CDR2 SNEGSKA (reference sequence). The CDR3 spans 14 residues. The CDR3 loop reads CSAFPGTVNTEAFF. Written as DNA, the CDR3 is TGCAGTGCTTTCCCAGGGACGGTGAACACTGAAGCTTTCTTT.

Note on this clonotype: The junction does not match germline at one end; this may be a read error. This chain uses TRBV20-1 with TRBJ1-3, with D unresolved. The germline CDR1 and CDR2 sequences are DFQATT and SNEGSKA (reference sequence). CDR3 length: 8 amino acids. This chain's CDR3 is CSVGSFNF. The CDR3 DNA sequence: TGCAGTGTCGGGAGTTTTAATTTT.

In this sample, this clonotype turned up many times. V is TRBV30 and J is TRBJ1-1, with TRBD1 matching over 9 bases. Germline V CDR1 and CDR2: GTSNPN, SVGIG (reference sequence). J lost 5 bases, V lost 5 bases, and 9 bases had no gene match. The CDR3 consists of 14 residues. CDR3 DNA: TGTGCCTGGTCCGCTTGGGACAGGGAGACTGAAGCTTTCTTT. Translation gives CAWSAWDRETEAFF.

The chain combines TRBV3-1 with TRBJ1-5, with TRBD1 matching over 7 bases. The germline V gene encodes CDR1 LGHDT and CDR2 YNNKEL (reference sequence). With 4 bases clipped from V and 1 base from J, the junction kept 4 bases outside the gene matches. The CDR3 has 15 amino acids. For the CDR3, the DNA is TGTGCCAGCAGCCTGGACAGGAACAGCAATCAGCCCCAGCATTTT. Protein sequence: CASSLDRNSNQPQHF.

This clonotype came up many times. The V call is TRBV9, the J call TRBJ1-1; no clear D gene. CDR1 SGDLS and CDR2 YYNGEE come from the germline V gene. This CDR3 comprises 13 residues. V was pared by 0 bases and J by 3 bases, with 6 bases between. As DNA, the CDR3 is TGTGCCAGCAGCGTAGGGGGATACACTGAAGCTTTCTTT. It codes for CASSVGGYTEAFF.

As for this clonotype: One end of the junction varies from germline; a read error may be responsible. The chain has TRBV4-3 and TRBJ1-2; D is perhaps TRBD1 (6 bases). The CDR3 totals 15 residues. The germline CDR1 and CDR2 sequences are LGHNA and YSLEER. The CDR3 DNA reads TGCGCCAGCAGCCGGGCAGGGCCGGGGGGCTATGGCGACACCTTC. Translated: CASSRAGPGGYGDTF.